This T cell receptor (beta chain) came from a study of PD-1 blockade in mismatch repair-deficient tumors. The J segment lost 4 bases and the V segment lost 6 bases, leaving 8 bases of the junction unmatched. Germline V gene data show CDR1 as MDHEN and CDR2 as SYDVKM. The CDR3 is 14 amino acids. Regarding the study as a whole: Rapid post-treatment expansion, then contraction, generally preceding radiologic response, marked tumor-resident clones.

Every patient had mismatch repair deficiency by PCR or immunohistochemistry. Assay used: immunoSEQ multiplex PCR; TCRdb lists only in-frame clones, some missing. The sample contains under 50,000 clones, 65% to 85% of which appear only once. About this clone: Its specificity is unknown.

The source is an adult with mismatch repair-deficient cancer. This chain connects TRBV28 to TRBJ2-7; 8 bases are shared with TRBD1. The source material was PBMCs, sampled about 38 weeks after starting pembrolizumab. The CDR3 DNA reads as TGTGCCAGCAGCCCCCAGGGGGCGCTTTACGAGCAGTACTTC. This sequence encodes CASSPQGALYEQYF.